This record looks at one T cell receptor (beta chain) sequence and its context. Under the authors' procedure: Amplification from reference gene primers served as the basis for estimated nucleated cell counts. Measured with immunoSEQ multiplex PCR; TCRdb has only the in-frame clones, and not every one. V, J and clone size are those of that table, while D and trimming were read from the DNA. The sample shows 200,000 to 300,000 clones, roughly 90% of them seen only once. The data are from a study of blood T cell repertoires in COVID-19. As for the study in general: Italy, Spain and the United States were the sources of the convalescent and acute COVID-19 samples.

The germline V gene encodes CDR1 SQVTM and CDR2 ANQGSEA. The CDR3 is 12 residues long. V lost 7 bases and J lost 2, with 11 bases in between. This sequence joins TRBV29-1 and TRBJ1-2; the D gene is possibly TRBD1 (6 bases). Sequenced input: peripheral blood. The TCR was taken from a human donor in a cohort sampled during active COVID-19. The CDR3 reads CSGDQGNYGYTF. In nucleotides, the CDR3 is TGCAGCGGAGATCAGGGGAACTATGGCTACACCTTC.